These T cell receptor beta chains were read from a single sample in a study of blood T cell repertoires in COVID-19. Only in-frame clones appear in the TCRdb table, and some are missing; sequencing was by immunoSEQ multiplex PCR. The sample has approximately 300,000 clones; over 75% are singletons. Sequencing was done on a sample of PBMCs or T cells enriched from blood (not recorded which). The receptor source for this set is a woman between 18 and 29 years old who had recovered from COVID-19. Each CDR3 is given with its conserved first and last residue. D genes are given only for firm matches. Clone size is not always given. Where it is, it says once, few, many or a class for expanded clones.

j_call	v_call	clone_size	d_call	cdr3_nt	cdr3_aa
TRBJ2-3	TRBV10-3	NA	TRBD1	TGTGCCACCAAGACAGGGCAAACAGATACGCAGTATTTT	CATKTGQTDTQYF
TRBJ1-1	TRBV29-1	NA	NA	TGCAGCGTACGGGGGACTGAAGCTTTCTTT	CSVRGTEAFF
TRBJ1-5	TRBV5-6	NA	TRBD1	TGTGCCAGCAGCTCCCGGGACAGGGTTGATCAGCCCCAGCATTTT	CASSSRDRVDQPQHF
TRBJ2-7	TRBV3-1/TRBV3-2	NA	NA	TGTGCCAGCAGCCAAGAACGGTCCATAATTTACGAGCAGTACTTC	CASSQERSIIYEQYF
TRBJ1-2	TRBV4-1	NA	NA	TGCGCCAGCAGCCAAGACAGGTTGTATGGCGGCTACACCTTC	CASSQDRLYGGYTF
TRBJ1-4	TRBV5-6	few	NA	TGTGCCAGCAGCTTGGGAGCAGGGAAGGAAAAACTGTTTTTT	CASSLGAGKEKLFF
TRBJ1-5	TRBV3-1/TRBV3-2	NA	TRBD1	TGTGCCAGCAGCCAATCAGGGGGCGGTCAGCCCCAGCATTTT	CASSQSGGGQPQHF
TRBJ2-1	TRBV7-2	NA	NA	TGTGCCAGCAGCTACCGGGACTCCTCAAATGAGCAGTTCTTC	CASSYRDSSNEQFF
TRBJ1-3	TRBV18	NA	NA	TGTGCCAGCTCACCGGCGGGCAGTAGAAACACCATATATTTT	CASSPAGSRNTIYF
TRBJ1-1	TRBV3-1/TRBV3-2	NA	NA	TGTGCCAGCAGTCGACAGGCAATGAACACTGAAGCTTTCTTT	CASSRQAMNTEAFF
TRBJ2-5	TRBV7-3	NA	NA	TGTGCCAGCAGCTTAGACTACTCTGGGACCCAGTACTTC	CASSLDYSGTQYF